Presented here are 2 T cell receptor beta chains from one specimen sequenced in a study of regulatory T cells in long-lasting Graves disease. Time point denoted: newly diagnosed GD, antithyroid drugs for less than 3 months. Extracted PBMC RNA gave rise to the TCR library. Sequencing libraries for TCR beta were prepared with iRepertoire HTBI primers and Arm-PCR of CDR3 regions. From the multiplex PCR reads, TCRdb called clonotypes with MiXCR, one entry per CDR3 protein. The repertoire holds a few hundred thousand distinct CDR3 sequences, about 15% seen once, with roughly 15% in the top ten. In addition, the sample was reused for a study of T cells in Graves' hyperthyroidism and ophthalmopathy.

The sample in question was peripheral blood mononuclear cells (PBMCs), obtained at new diagnosis, from a patient treated with antithyroid drugs. The receptor set was obtained from a woman between 50 and 59 years old with Graves disease.

This chain joins TRBV20-1 and TRBJ2-7; TRBD1 or TRBD2 may be the D gene (5 bases each). CDR3 length equals 12 residues. Germline CDR1 is DFQATT and CDR2 is SNEGSKA (reference sequence). Trimming pared 6 bases from V and 0 bases from J, leaving 9 bases between. Here the CDR3 reads CSAGTASYEQYF. The DNA for the CDR3 is TGCAGTGCAGGGACGGCCTCCTACGAGCAGTACTTC.

The chain links TRBV6-2 or TRBV6-3 to TRBJ1-4; the D gene is possibly TRBD1 (6 bases). The V gene lost 2 bases and the J gene lost 4 bases, with 11 bases spanning the gap. This CDR3 contains 15 residues. CDR1 is MNHEY, CDR2 SVGEGT, per germline. CDR3 residues: CASSYTGKLNEKLFF. The CDR3 DNA is TGTGCCAGCAGTTACACAGGGAAGCTTAATGAAAAACTGTTTTTT.